A selection of T cell receptor beta chains follows, all from one sample in a study of blood T cell repertoires in COVID-19. The protocol was immunoSEQ multiplex PCR, while the TCRdb copy is restricted to in-frame clones and leaves out a portion. The data show some 160,000 clones, about 80% seen once. Sequencing was done on a sample of peripheral blood. The receptor source for this set is a man between 65 and 85 years old with active or convalescent COVID-19. Each CDR3 is given with its conserved first and last residue. Each record gives: clone size, J gene, V gene, CDR3 protein. Some rows mark clone size as missing; the rest say once, few, many or name a class of expanded clone.

. TRBJ2-5 TRBV19 CASSIRTGEWETQYF
. TRBJ2-4 TRBV4-1 CASSQDTGTSGSLAKNIQYF
. TRBJ2-1 TRBV29-1 CSVSGTRYEQFF
. TRBJ2-5 TRBV5-1 CASSFNTQETQYF
few TRBJ1-6 TRBV30 CAYGQGLQNSPLHF
. TRBJ2-1 TRBV5-4 CASSLRLAGSEQFF
. TRBJ1-1 TRBV6-5 CASSSRQAGDTEAFF
. TRBJ1-2 TRBV19 CASSIGQGADYGYTF
. TRBJ1-2 TRBV29-1 CSVAKQGAGGYTF
. TRBJ1-5 TRBV30 CAWSSGVSNQPQHF
. TRBJ1-5 TRBV2 CASGRQGPQPQHF
. TRBJ2-7 TRBV27 CASSLSGGYEQYF
. TRBJ2-7 TRBV2 CASSPDRAFNEQYF
. TRBJ2-5 TRBV11-2 CASKFEARGETQYF
. TRBJ1-3 TRBV10-2 CASSDNSGNTIYF
. TRBJ1-3 TRBV12-3/TRBV12-4 CASSLVRGNTIYF
. TRBJ2-3 TRBV3-1/TRBV3-2 CASSQLADTQYF
. TRBJ2-7 TRBV3-1/TRBV3-2 CASSQSGEQYF
. TRBJ1-2 TRBV6-1 CASSEWEGWVRGYTF
. TRBJ2-6 TRBV6-4 CASSATSAGANVLTF